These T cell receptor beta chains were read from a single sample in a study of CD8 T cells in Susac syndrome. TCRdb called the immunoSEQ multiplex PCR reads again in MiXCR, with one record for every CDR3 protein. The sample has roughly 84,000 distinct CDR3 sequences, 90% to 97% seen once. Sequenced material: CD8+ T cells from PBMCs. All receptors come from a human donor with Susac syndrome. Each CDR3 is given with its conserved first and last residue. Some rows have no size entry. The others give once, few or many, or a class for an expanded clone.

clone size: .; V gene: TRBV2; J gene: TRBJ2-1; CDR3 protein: CASCLGGVNEQFF
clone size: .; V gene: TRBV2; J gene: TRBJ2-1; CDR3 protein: CASAGTSGYNEQFF
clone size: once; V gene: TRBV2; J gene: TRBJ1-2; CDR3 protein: CASGDPAYGYTF
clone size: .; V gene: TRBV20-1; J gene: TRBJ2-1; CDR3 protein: CSARTRAGGLEQFF
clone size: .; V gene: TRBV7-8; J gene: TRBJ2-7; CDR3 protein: CASSSTGQGVYEQYF
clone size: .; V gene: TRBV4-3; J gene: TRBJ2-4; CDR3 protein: CASSQDLSRQNIQYF
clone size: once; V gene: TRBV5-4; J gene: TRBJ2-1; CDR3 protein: CASSYAGFDYNEQFF
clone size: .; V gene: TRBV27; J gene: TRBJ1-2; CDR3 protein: CASSPTVNYGYTF
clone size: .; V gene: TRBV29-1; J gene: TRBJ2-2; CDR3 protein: CSVSPAGYLLDATGELFF
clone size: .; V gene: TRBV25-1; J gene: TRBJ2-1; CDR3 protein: CASTSSHEQFF
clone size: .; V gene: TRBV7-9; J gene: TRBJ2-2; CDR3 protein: CASSPRQGPNTGELFF
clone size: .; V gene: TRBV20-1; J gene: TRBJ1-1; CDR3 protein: CSARDRGGNTEAFF
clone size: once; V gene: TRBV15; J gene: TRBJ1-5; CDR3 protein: CATSDTPGNQPQHF
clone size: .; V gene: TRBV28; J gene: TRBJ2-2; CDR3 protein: CASRPPGVANTGELFF
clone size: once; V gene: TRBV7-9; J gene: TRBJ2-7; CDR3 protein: CASSEATGGDYYEQYF
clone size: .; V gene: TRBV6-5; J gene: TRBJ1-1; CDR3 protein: CASSYRDITEAFF
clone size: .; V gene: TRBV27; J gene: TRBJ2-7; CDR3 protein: CASRLAGGRGEQYF
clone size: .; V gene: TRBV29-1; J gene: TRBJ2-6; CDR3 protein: CSVTGTEPSGANVLTF
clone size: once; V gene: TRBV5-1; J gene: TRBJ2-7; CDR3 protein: CASSLDPSGNYEQYF
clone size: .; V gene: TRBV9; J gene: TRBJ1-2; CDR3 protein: CASSVEGANYGYTF
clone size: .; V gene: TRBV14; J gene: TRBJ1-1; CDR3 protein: CASSQLDARNTEAFF
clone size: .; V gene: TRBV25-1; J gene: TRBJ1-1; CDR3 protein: CASSGGGEAFF
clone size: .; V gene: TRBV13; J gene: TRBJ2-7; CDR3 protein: CASSFQAYEQYF
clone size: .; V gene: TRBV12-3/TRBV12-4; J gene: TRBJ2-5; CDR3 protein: CASSSDPFAIETQYF
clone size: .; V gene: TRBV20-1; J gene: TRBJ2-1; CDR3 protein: CSARDLGLGHEQFF
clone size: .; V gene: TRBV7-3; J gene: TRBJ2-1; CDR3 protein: CASSLRAGYDNEQFF
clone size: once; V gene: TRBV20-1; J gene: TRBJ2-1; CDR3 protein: CSANGLYGGVEQFF
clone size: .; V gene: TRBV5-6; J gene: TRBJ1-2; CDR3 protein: CASSRTGQRFAEGYTF
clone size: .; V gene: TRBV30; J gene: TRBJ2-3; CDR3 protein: CAWSTAGMADTQYF
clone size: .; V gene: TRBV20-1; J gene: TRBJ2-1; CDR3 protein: CSAKAPRGAYNEQFF
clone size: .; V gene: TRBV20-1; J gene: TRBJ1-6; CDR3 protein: CSARSPGGGRSPLHF
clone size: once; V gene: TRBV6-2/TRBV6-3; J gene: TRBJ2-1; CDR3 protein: CASSLTDPSYNEQFF
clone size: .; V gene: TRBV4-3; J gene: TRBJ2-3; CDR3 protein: CASSQDYRPAPSTDTQYF
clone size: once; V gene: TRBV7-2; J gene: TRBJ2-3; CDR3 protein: CASSPGTSVTDTQYF
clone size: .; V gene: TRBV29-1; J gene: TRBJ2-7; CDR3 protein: CSVETGTGAYEQYF
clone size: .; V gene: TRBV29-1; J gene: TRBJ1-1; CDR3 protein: CSGQGRGTEAFF
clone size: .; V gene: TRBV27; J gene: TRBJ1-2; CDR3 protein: CASSPKWRSDGYTF
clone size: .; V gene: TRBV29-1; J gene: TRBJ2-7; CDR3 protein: CSVVRGYEQYF
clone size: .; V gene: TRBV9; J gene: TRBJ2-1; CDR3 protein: CASSVEGRVVNEQFF
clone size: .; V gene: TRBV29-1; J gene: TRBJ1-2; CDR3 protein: CSGLQGNGYTF
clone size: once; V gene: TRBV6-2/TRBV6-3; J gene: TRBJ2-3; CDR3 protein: CASRPGAMTDTQYF
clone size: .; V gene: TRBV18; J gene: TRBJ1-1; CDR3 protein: CASSRIRGLNTEAFF
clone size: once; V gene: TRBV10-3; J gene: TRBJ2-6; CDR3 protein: CAISVDSSGANVLTF
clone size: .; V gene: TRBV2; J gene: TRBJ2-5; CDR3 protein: CASRGSPETQYF
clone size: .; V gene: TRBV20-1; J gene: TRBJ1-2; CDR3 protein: CSASGEGLGGYTF
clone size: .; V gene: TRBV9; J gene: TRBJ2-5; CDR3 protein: CASSDRLAGEETQYF
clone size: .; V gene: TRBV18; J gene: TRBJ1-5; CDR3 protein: CASSPYGQLSNQPQHF
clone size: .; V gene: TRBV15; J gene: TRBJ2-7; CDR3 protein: CATSSGRVAYEQYF
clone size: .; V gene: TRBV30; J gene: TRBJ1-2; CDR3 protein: CAWSMAGQPFYGYTF
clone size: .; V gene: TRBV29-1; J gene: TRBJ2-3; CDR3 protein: CSVEGPLAGGTDTQYF
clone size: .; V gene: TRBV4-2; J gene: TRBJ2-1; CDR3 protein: CASSQDRGDEQFF
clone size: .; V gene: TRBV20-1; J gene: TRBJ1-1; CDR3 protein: CSSTFPMNTEAFF
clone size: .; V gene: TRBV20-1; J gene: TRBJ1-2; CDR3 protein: CSASGGGGTARNYGYTF
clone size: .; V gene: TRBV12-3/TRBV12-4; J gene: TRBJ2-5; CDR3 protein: CASSLGGVETQYF